This TCR beta chain is from a study of post-analysis software for immune sequencing data. Study findings and constraints: The normalized Chao1 diversity of multiple sclerosis patients was significantly lower than that of controls.

Prepared TCR beta cDNA libraries contained unique molecular identifiers. Between roughly 1 and 10 million T cells gave rise to about 450,000 cDNA molecules. Using its own MiXCR run on the PCR reads, TCRdb lists one record per CDR3 protein. This sample yields 700,000 to 800,000 distinct CDR3 sequences, of which roughly 27% are seen a single time; around 0.55% belongs to the top ten. Notes on this clonotype: The antigen remains unidentified.

Sequencing used blood. The receptor comes from a girl aged 10 to 17 with multiple sclerosis.

The CDR3 DNA follows: TGTGCCAGTAGTATAGTCCCCCTCGGCGAGACCCAGTACTTC. Protein: CASSIVPLGETQYF. The V call is TRBV19, the J call TRBJ2-5; no clear D gene. CDR1 and CDR2 (germline): LNHDA, SQIVND (reference sequence). Trimming left V 1 base short and J 5 bases short, with 11 bases between. CDR3 size: 14 residues.